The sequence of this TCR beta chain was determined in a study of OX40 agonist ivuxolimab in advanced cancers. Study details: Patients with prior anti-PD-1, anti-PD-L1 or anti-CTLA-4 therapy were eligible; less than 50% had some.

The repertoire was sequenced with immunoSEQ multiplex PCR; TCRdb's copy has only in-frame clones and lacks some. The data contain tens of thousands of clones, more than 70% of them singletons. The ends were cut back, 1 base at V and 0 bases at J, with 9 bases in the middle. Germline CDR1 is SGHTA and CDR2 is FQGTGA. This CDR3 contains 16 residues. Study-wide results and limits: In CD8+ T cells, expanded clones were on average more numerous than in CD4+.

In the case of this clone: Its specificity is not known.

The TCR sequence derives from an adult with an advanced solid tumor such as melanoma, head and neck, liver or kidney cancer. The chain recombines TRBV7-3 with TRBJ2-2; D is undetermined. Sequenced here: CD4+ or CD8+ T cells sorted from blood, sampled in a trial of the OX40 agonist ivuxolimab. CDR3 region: CASSLREPPNTGELFF. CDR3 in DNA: TGTGCCAGCAGCTTAAGGGAACCGCCGAACACCGGGGAGCTGTTTTTT. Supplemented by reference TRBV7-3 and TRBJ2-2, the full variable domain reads GAGVSQTPSNKVTEKGKYVELRCDPISGHTALYWYRQSLGQGPEFLIYFQGTGAADDSGLPNDRFFAVRPEGSVSTLKIQRTERGDSAVYLCASSLREPPNTGELFFGEGSRLTVL.